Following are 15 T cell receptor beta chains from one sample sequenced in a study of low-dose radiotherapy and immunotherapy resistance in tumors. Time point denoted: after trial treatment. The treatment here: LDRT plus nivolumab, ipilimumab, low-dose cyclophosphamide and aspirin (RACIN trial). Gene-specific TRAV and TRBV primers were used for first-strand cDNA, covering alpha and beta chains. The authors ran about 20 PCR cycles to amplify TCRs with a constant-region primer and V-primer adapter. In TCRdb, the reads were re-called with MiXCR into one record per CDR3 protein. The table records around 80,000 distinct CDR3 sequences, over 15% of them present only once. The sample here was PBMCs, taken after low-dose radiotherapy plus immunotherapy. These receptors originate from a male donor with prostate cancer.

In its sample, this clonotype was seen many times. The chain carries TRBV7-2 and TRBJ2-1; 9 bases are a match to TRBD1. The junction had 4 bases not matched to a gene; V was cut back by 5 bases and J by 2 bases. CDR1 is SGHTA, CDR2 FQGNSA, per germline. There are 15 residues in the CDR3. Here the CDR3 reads CASSRQGGTYNEQFF. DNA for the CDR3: TGTGCCAGCAGCCGACAGGGGGGGACCTACAATGAGCAGTTCTTC.

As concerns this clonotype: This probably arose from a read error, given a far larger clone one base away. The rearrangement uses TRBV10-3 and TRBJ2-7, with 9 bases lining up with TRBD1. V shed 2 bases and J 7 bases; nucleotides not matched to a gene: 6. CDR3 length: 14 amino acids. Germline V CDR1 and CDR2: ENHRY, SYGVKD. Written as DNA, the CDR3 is TGTGCCATCAGTGAGGGACAGGGGACGAATGAGCAGTACTTC. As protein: CAISEGQGTNEQYF.

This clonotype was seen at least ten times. CDR3 sequence reads: CASSQDTGTVGQPQHF. The CDR3 DNA sequence: TGCGCCAGCAGCCAAGATACGGGGACAGTCGGTCAGCCCCAGCATTTT. The rearrangement links TRBV4-1 to TRBJ1-5; 7 nucleotides agree with TRBD1. The CDR3 contains 16 residues. Trimming cost V 0 bases and J 6 bases; bases outside gene matches: 8. From germline, CDR1 is MGHRA and CDR2 YSYEKL.

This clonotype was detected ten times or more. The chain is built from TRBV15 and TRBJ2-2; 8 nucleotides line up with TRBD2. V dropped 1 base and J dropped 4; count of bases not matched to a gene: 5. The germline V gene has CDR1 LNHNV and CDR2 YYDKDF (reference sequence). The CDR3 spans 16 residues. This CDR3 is CATSRGVAGTTGELFF. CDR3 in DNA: TGTGCCACCAGCAGAGGGGTAGCGGGGACCACCGGGGAGCTGTTTTTT.

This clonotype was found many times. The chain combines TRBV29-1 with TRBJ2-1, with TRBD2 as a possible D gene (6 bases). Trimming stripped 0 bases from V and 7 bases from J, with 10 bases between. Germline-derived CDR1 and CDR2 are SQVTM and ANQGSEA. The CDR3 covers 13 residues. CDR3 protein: CSVEEILANEQFF. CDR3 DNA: TGCAGCGTTGAAGAAATACTAGCAAATGAGCAGTTCTTC.

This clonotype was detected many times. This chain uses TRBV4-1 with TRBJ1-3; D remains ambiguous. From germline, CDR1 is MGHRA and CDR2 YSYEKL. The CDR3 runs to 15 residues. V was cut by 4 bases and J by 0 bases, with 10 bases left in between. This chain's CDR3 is CASSRSEGSGNTIYF. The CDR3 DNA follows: TGCGCCAGCAGCCGATCTGAGGGCTCTGGAAACACCATATATTTT.

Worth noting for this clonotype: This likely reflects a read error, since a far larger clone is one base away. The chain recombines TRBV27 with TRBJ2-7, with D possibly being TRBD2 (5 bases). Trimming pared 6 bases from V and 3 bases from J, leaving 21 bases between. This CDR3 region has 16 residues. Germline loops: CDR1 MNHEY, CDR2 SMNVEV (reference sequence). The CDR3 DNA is TGTGCCAGCAGCGACCTACTAGTTATCCACGGCTACGAGCAGTACTTC. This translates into CASSDLLVIHGYEQYF.

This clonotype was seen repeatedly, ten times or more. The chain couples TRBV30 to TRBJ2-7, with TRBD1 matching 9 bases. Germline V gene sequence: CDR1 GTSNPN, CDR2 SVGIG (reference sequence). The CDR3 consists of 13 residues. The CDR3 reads CAATGGQSYEQYF. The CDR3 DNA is TGTGCAGCAACAGGGGGCCAGTCCTACGAGCAGTACTTC.

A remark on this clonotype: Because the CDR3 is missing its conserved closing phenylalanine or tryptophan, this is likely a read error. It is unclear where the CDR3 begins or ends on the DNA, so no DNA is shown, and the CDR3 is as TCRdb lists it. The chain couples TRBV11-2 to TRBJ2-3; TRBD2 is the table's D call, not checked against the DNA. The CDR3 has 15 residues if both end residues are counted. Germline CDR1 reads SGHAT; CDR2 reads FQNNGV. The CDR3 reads CATRGGGYSTDTQYL.

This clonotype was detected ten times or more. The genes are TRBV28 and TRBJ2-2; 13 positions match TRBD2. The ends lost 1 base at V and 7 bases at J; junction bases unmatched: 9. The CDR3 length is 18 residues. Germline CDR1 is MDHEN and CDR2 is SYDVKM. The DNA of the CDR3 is TGTGCCAGCAGTTTATCGGGACTAGCGGGATCCCGTGGCGGGGAGCTGTTTTTT. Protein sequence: CASSLSGLAGSRGGELFF.

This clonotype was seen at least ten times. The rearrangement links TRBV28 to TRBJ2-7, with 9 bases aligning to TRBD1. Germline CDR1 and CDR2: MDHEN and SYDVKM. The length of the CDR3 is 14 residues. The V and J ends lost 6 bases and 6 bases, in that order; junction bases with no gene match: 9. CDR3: CASRMPGQGFEQYF. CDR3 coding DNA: TGTGCCAGCAGGATGCCGGGACAGGGCTTCGAGCAGTACTTC.

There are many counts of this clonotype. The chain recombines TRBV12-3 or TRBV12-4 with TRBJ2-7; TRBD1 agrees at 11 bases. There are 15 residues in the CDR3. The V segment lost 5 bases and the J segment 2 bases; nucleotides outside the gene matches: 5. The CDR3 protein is CASSEGQGATYEQYF. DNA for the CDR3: TGTGCCAGCAGTGAAGGACAGGGGGCAACCTACGAGCAGTACTTC.

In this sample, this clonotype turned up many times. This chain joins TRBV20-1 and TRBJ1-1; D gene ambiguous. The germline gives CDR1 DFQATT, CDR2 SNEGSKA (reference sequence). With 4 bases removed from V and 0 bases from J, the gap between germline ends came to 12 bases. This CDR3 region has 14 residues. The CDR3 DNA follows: TGCAGTGCTATACTTGGCAGCTTGAACACTGAAGCTTTCTTT. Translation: CSAILGSLNTEAFF.

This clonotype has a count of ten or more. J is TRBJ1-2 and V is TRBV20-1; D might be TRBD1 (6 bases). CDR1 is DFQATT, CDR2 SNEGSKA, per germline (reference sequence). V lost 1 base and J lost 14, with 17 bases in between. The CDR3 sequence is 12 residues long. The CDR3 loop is CSARGQVQSGTF. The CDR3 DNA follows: TGCAGTGCTAGAGGACAGGTACAAAGCGGGACCTTC.

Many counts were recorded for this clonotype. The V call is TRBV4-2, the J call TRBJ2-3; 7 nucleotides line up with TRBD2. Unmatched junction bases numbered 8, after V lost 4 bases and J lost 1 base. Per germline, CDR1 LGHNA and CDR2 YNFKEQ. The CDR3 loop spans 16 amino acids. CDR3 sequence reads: CASSPSSTSGTDTQYF. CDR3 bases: TGTGCCAGCAGCCCAAGCTCCACTAGCGGCACAGATACGCAGTATTTT.